This TCR beta chain was captured in a study of vaccination and CD4 T cells after COVID-19. An Oncomine TCR Beta short-read assay was used to sequence the DNA from cultured CD4+ T cells. TCRdb passed the PCR reads through MiXCR, listing each CDR3 protein once. The data contain about 11,000 distinct CDR3 sequences, around 60% of them singletons. Of note for this clonotype: Antigen: not known.

Germline CDR1 SGDLS, CDR2 YYNGEE. V was trimmed by 0 bases and J by 0 bases, leaving 3 bases between them. The CDR3 covers 13 residues. Treatment given: approximately 9-day PBMC culture with coronavirus spike peptide pools or control peptides (ViraFEST assay). The chain joins TRBV9 to TRBJ1-1; D is unclear. Sequencing was done on a sample of CD4+ T cells from blood, cultured in vitro. This sequence was found in a human donor who had recovered from COVID-19. In DNA, the CDR3 is TGTGCCAGCAGCGTAGTGTTGAACACTGAAGCTTTCTTT. Its protein is CASSVVLNTEAFF.